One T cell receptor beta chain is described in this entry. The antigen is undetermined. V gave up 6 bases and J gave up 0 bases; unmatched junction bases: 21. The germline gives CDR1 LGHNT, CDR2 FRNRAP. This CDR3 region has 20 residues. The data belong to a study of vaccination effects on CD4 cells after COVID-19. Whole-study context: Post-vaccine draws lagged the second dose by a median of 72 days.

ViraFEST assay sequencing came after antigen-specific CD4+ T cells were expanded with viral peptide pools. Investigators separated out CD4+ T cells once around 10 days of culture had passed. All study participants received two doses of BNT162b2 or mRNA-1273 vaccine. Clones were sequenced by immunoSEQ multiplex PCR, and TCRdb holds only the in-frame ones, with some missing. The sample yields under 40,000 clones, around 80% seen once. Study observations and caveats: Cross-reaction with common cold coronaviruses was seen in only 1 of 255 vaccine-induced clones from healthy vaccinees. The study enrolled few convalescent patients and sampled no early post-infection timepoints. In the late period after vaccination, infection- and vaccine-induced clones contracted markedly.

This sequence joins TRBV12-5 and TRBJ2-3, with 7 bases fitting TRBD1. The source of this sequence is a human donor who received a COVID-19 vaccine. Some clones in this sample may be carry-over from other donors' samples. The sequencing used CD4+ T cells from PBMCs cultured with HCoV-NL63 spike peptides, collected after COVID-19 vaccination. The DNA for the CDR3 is TGTGCTAGTGGCCCGCTCTCTGATGGACAGGTTTTCCCTAGCACAGATACGCAGTATTTT. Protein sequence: CASGPLSDGQVFPSTDTQYF.